The rows below give T cell receptor beta chains drawn from one sample of a study of T-cell memory formation after mild COVID-19. Using its own MiXCR run on the 5' RACE reads, TCRdb lists one record per CDR3 protein. The table records 200,000 or so distinct CDR3 sequences, approximately 10% of them present only once. What was sequenced was PBMCs or a T cell subset sorted from them (not recorded which). These receptors came from a man aged 18 to 30 who had mild COVID-19 (a few samples of this study predate the infection). Cell type and time point are not known. Each CDR3 is given with its conserved first and last residue. A D gene is named only where the DNA matches it firmly. The size entry is marked missing in some rows and otherwise reads once, few, many or a size class.

J gene,V gene,D gene,clone size,CDR3 protein,CDR3 DNA
TRBJ2-2,TRBV20-1,-,-,CSARNRVTGELFF,TGCAGTGCAAGGAACAGGGTTACGGGGGAGCTGTTTTTT
TRBJ2-5,TRBV18,-,-,CASSPPTGQETQYF,TGTGCCAGCTCACCACCCACAGGCCAAGAGACCCAGTACTTC
TRBJ1-2,TRBV4-1,-,-,CASGLAGQEGYTF,TGCGCCAGCGGGCTAGCAGGGCAAGAGGGCTACACCTTC
TRBJ2-7,TRBV7-9,-,few,CASSKLVPGIYEQYF,TGTGCCAGCAGTAAGCTTGTCCCAGGAATCTACGAGCAGTACTTC
TRBJ2-5,TRBV5-1,-,few,CASRRMGDTQETQYF,TGCGCCAGCCGCCGGATGGGGGACACTCAAGAGACCCAGTACTTC
TRBJ2-1,TRBV12-3/TRBV12-4,-,-,CATWAGSSYNEQFF,TGTGCCACCTGGGCGGGGAGCTCCTACAATGAGCAGTTCTTC
TRBJ2-5,TRBV9,TRBD2,few,CASSQGLAGGETQYF,TGTGCCAGCAGCCAGGGACTAGCGGGGGGAGAGACCCAGTACTTC
TRBJ1-2,TRBV7-2,-,many,CASSLARRGYTF,TGTGCCAGCAGCTTAGCGCGGAGGGGCTACACCTTC
TRBJ2-3,TRBV5-1,-,few,CASSSPSWGSLFTDTQYF,TGCGCCAGCAGCTCCCCGAGCTGGGGCTCGCTGTTCACAGATACGCAGTATTTT
TRBJ2-1,TRBV6-5,-,-,CASRASAYNEQFF,TGTGCCAGCAGGGCTTCCGCCTACAATGAGCAGTTCTTC
TRBJ1-5,TRBV12-3/TRBV12-4,-,-,CASSFGVWGQPQHF,TGTGCCAGCAGTTTTGGGGTCTGGGGTCAGCCCCAGCATTTT
TRBJ2-1,TRBV20-1,-,many,CSATQEYNEQFF,TGCAGTGCAACTCAGGAGTACAATGAGCAGTTCTTC
TRBJ2-5,TRBV7-2,TRBD2,few,CASSSLAGGLQETQYF,TGTGCCAGCAGCTCTTTAGCGGGGGGGCTCCAAGAGACCCAGTACTTC
TRBJ2-3,TRBV7-2,TRBD2,few,CASNLAGNRAQYF,TGTGCCAGCAACCTAGCGGGGAATCGGGCGCAGTATTTT
TRBJ2-3,TRBV7-2,-,-,CASSVGSHRTDTQYF,TGTGCCAGCAGCGTGGGCTCCCATCGCACAGATACGCAGTATTTT
TRBJ2-3,TRBV20-1,TRBD1,few,CSARDTGVDTQYF,TGCAGTGCTAGAGATACAGGGGTGGATACGCAGTATTTT
TRBJ2-1,TRBV6-5,-,-,CASHFRGWYNEQFF,TGTGCCAGTCACTTTAGGGGGTGGTACAATGAGCAGTTCTTC
TRBJ1-2,TRBV5-4,-,few,CASSYGRTGNYGYTF,TGTGCCAGCAGCTACGGAAGGACGGGTAACTATGGCTACACCTTC
TRBJ2-1,TRBV28,-,many,CASSLYPRGEVDNEQFF,TGTGCCAGCAGTTTATACCCACGCGGGGAAGTAGACAATGAGCAGTTCTTC
TRBJ2-3,TRBV5-1,-,many,CASSSEGGDTQYF,TGCGCCAGCAGCTCCGAGGGGGGAGATACGCAGTATTTT
TRBJ2-3,TRBV30,-,few,CAWSAGTSTDTQYF,TGTGCCTGGAGTGCAGGGACTAGCACAGATACGCAGTATTTT
TRBJ1-1,TRBV27,-,-,CASTRSRPMNTEAFF,TGTGCCAGCACCAGATCCCGACCTATGAACACTGAAGCTTTCTTT
TRBJ2-2,TRBV14,-,-,CASSQIGRTGELFF,TGTGCCAGCAGCCAAATCGGTCGAACCGGGGAGCTGTTTTTT
TRBJ2-5,TRBV18,-,many,CASSTERETQYF,TGTGCCAGCTCAACGGAACGCGAGACCCAGTACTTC
TRBJ2-3,TRBV7-2,TRBD2,many,CASSLFSGGAADTQYF,TGTGCCAGCAGCTTATTCAGCGGGGGGGCAGCAGATACGCAGTATTTT
TRBJ2-7,TRBV5-5,-,-,CASSLANRGTLFTEQYF,TGTGCCAGCAGCTTGGCCAACCGAGGGACGCTGTTCACCGAGCAGTACTTC
TRBJ2-7,TRBV5-1,TRBD1,few,CASSLAPSGQGAGYEQYF,TGCGCCAGCAGCTTGGCTCCGTCCGGACAGGGGGCGGGCTACGAGCAGTACTTC
TRBJ2-2,TRBV7-3,-,few,CASSHPPTGELFF,TGTGCCAGCAGCCATCCCCCCACCGGGGAGCTGTTTTTT